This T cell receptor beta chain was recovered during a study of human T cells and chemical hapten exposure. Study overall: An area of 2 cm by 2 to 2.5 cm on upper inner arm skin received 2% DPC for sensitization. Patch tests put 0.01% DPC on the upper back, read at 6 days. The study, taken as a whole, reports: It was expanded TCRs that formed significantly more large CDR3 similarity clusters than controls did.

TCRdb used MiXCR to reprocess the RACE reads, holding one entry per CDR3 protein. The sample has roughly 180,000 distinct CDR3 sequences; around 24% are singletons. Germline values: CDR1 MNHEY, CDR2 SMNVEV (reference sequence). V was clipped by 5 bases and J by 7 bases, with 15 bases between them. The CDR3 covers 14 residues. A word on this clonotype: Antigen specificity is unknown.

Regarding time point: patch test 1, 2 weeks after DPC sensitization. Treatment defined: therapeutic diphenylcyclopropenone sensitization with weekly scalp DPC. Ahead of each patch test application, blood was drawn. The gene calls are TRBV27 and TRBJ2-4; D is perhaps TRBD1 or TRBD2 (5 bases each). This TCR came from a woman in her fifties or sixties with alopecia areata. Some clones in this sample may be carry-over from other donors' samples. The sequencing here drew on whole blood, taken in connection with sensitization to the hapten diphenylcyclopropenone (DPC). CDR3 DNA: TGTGCCAGCAGTCACCGGGACCACTTGAACATTCAGTACTTC. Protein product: CASSHRDHLNIQYF.